Presented here are 5 T cell receptor beta chains from one specimen sequenced in a study of T cell repertoires in cytomegalovirus infection. No antigen has been identified for these receptors. Each CDR3 protein is one row after TCRdb ran MiXCR on the reads. The sample consists of roughly 500,000 distinct CDR3 sequences, 40% to 50% of them appearing once. Material: cultured PBMCs, obtained from culture after CMV antigen stimulation. Receptors originate from a human donor in good health (CMV status not recorded). Some clones in this sample may be carry-over from other donors' samples.

The chain has TRBV27 and TRBJ1-2; D is perhaps TRBD1 (5 bases). The V end lost 6 bases, the J end lost 7 bases, and 18 bases lay between the germline ends. This CDR3 is 14 amino acids long. Germline V lookup: CDR1 MNHEY, CDR2 SMNVEV (reference sequence). DNA of the CDR3: TGTGCCAGCAGGGTGTATTGGGGGTCCGGTGGCTACACCTTC. Translating gives CASRVYWGSGGYTF.

The chain couples TRBV7-2 to TRBJ2-3; D is unclear. The V gene lost 5 bases and the J gene lost 6 bases, with 9 bases spanning the gap. This CDR3 has 12 amino acids. In germline, CDR1 is SGHTA, CDR2 FQGNSA. The CDR3 protein is CASSLRWDTQYF. Here the CDR3 DNA reads TGTGCCAGCAGCCTCAGGTGGGATACGCAGTATTTT.

This clonotype was counted only a few times. The chain carries TRBV6-1 and TRBJ1-5; D possibly corresponds to TRBD1 (5 bases). V was cut by 7 bases and J by 5 bases, with 12 bases left in between. CDR1 is MNHNS, CDR2 SASEGT, per germline. The CDR3 totals 13 residues. CDR3 amino acids: CASIFSGDQPQHF. As DNA, the CDR3 is TGTGCCAGCATCTTTTCGGGGGATCAGCCCCAGCATTTT.

The chain uses TRBV6-2 or TRBV6-3 and TRBJ2-3, with D unclear. CDR1 is MNHEY, CDR2 SVGEGT, per germline. This CDR3 has 14 residues. Trimming left V 10 bases short and J 5 bases short, with 19 bases between. The CDR3 protein is CATTQSAVIDTQYF. CDR3 DNA sequence: TGTGCCACCACACAATCCGCAGTCATAGATACGCAGTATTTT.

This clonotype has ten or more counts. The chain joins TRBV7-2 to TRBJ1-2; 7 bases are a match to TRBD1. Losses at the gene ends were 1 base for V and 10 bases for J; bases not matched to a gene: 12. Germline V CDR1 and CDR2: SGHTA, FQGNSA. CDR3 length: 15 amino acids. CDR3 in amino acids: CASSLDPRQGGAYTF. The CDR3 nucleotides are TGTGCCAGCAGCTTAGACCCCAGACAGGGAGGCGCCTACACCTTC.